This is a list of T cell receptor beta chains from one sample in a study of blood T cells in healthy people across ages. TCRdb analysed the 5' RACE reads with MiXCR anew, one entry per CDR3 protein. This sample has 800,000 to 950,000 distinct CDR3 sequences, with under 35% found just once. These data were likewise used in another study, on T cells of mothers and their children.

Sequencing was carried out using blood. These TCRs come from a woman in her thirties or forties in good health. The CDR3 runs from the conserved cysteine through the conserved F or W. Clone size is shown for a subset of rows, as once, few, many or a class of expanded clone.

.,TRBJ2-1,TRBV7-3,CASSLNQGAYNEQFF
.,TRBJ2-1,TRBV5-1,CASISGLDNEQFF
many,TRBJ2-6,TRBV12-3/TRBV12-4,CASFGGTVFSGANVLTF
many,TRBJ2-7,TRBV20-1,CSARGRSGDEQYF
few,TRBJ2-3,TRBV28,CASTRPYGGGTDTQYF
.,TRBJ2-3,TRBV7-9,CASRAAGITDTQYF
.,TRBJ2-5,TRBV4-3,CASSQDWRLYQETQYF
.,TRBJ2-2,TRBV12-3/TRBV12-4,CASSPQGELTGELFF
few,TRBJ2-1,TRBV27,CASSSILGGNEQFF
few,TRBJ1-1,TRBV20-1,CSARDRRENTEAFF
many,TRBJ1-5,TRBV29-1,CSVEYQATQPQHF
.,.,TRBV20-1,CSARTSETYNEQYF
.,TRBJ2-7,TRBV5-1,CASSLRRGTTYEQYF
few,TRBJ2-7,TRBV6-5,CASSPSAGGSYEQYF
many,TRBJ2-7,TRBV13,CASSARQDSYEQYF
.,TRBJ2-1,TRBV7-3,CASSKGGQGSNEQFF
.,TRBJ1-2,TRBV9,CASSVATRGWEGYTF
few,TRBJ1-1,TRBV20-1,CSALGDSRMNTEAFF
few,TRBJ2-1,TRBV7-3,CASSLIGGLVNEQFF
.,TRBJ2-7,TRBV5-1,CASSPLERFDEQYF
many,TRBJ2-3,TRBV4-3,CASSQDQRTDTQYF
few,TRBJ1-1,TRBV28,CASDRGTEAFF
few,TRBJ1-6,TRBV7-3,CASRLGFGSPLHF
many,.,TRBV27,CASSQQGTSAEQYF
.,TRBJ2-5,TRBV5-1,CASSLVDYQETQYF
many,TRBJ2-5,TRBV28,CASSGGGRMETQYF
.,TRBJ2-7,TRBV7-2,CASSKPDRSSYEQYF
many,TRBJ2-7,TRBV7-9,CASSPPGGYEQYF
many,TRBJ2-7,TRBV9,CPSSGSLVSYEQYF
few,TRBJ1-2,TRBV6-6,CASSYSPGGGASYTF
.,TRBJ2-7,TRBV7-9,CASSSRDRENEQYF
few,TRBJ2-7,TRBV25-1,CASSESSSWTGVSYEQYF
.,TRBJ1-2,TRBV2,CANIQGAYGNTF
few,TRBJ1-6,TRBV28,CASSFGQIYNSPLHF
.,TRBJ2-7,TRBV18,CASSGTQWDYEQYF
.,TRBJ1-1,TRBV28,CASIPRDRGWNTEAFF
.,TRBJ1-1,TRBV28,CASIIFGGRTEAFF
many,TRBJ2-7,TRBV12-3/TRBV12-4,CASRGGRDRGGYEQYF
many,TRBJ2-7,TRBV12-3/TRBV12-4,CASSPGQGLGSYEQYF
many,TRBJ2-7,TRBV28,CASSSQDGYSYEQYF
.,TRBJ2-1,TRBV19,CASGGQGNPYNEQFF
few,TRBJ1-2,TRBV5-1,CASSPTDRSSGYTF
.,TRBJ1-2,TRBV27,CASSALRDNYGYTF
.,TRBJ2-3,TRBV5-1,CASSHRSGGVRDTQYF
few,TRBJ2-5,TRBV7-2,CASRLAGAETQYF
.,TRBJ1-4,TRBV7-8,CAGSSFAAGNEKLFF
.,TRBJ2-7,TRBV4-1,CASSQDLRTGAVYEQYF
.,TRBJ2-1,TRBV7-8,CASTYRDRGVNEQFF
.,TRBJ2-1,TRBV20-1,CSARDFGTGGDEQFF
few,TRBJ2-3,TRBV4-2,CASSRHTSGGGTDTQYF